This TCR beta chain was documented in a study of T cells after posttransplantation cyclophosphamide. This related bone marrow graft donor gave peripheral blood on the day of marrow donation. The protocol was immunoSEQ multiplex PCR, while the TCRdb copy is restricted to in-frame clones and leaves out a portion. The table lists over 15,000 clones, approximately 82% of them singletons. The CDR3 covers 15 residues. Trimming removed 5 bases from V and 5 bases from J; junction bases left unmatched: 11. Germline V CDR1 and CDR2: MDHEN, SYDVKM. The sequence came from a man aged 25 to 40 in good health and a related stem cell transplant donor. The J gene is TRBJ2-5, the V gene TRBV28, with 7 bases aligning to TRBD1. Sequenced: memory CD4+ T cells sorted from blood. The CDR3 sequence is CASSLGGGLEETQYF. The CDR3 bases are TGTGCCAGCAGTCTAGGGGGCGGTCTGGAGGAGACCCAGTACTTC.